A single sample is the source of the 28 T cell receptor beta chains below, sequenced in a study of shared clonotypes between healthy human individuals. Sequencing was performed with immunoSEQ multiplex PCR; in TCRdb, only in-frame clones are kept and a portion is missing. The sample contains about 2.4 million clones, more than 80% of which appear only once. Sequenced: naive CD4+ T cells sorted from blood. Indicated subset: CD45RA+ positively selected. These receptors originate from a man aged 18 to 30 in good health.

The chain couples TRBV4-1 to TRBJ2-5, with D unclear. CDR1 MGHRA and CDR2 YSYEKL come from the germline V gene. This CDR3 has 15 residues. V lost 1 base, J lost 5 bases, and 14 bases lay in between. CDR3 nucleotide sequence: TGCGCCAGCAGCCAAGCTTTCAGAGAGATGGAGACCCAGTACTTC. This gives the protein CASSQAFREMETQYF.

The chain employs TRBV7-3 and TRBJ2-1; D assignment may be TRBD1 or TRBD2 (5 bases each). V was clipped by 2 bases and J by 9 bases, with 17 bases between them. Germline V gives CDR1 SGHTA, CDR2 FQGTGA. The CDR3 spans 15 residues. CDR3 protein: CASSLGAGTGGEQFF. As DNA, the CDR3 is TGTGCCAGCAGCTTAGGGGCAGGGACGGGTGGTGAGCAGTTCTTC.

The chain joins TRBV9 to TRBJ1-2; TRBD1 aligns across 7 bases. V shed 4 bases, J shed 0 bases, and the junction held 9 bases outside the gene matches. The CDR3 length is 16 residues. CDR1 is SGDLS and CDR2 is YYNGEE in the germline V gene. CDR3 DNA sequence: TGTGCCAGCAGCCCTCAGACAGGGATCGCTAACTATGGCTACACCTTC. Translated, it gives CASSPQTGIANYGYTF. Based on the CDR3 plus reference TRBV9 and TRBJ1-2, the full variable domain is DSGVTQTPKHLITATGQRVTLRCSPRSGDLSVYWYQQSLDQGLQFLIQYYNGEERAKGNILERFSAQQFPDLHSELNLSSLELGDSALYFCASSPQTGIANYGYTFGSGTRLTVV.

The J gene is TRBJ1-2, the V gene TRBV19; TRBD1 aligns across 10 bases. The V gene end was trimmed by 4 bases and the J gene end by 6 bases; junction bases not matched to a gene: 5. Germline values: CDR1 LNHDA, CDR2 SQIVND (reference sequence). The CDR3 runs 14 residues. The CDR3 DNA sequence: TGTGCCAGTAGTACCAGACAGGGGGCGCATGGCTACACCTTC. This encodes CASSTRQGAHGYTF.

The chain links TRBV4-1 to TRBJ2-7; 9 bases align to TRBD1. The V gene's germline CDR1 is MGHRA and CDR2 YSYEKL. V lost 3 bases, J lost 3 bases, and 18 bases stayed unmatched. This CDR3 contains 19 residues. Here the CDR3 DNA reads TGCGCCAGCAGCCACCCCCCCGTCCCGGGACAGGGTGGGGGCTACGAGCAGTACTTC. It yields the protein CASSHPPVPGQGGGYEQYF.

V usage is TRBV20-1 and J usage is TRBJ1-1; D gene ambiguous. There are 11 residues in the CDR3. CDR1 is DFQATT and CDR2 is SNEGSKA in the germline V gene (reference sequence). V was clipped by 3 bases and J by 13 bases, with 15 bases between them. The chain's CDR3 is CSASDVLIDFF. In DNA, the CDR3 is TGCAGTGCTAGTGATGTACTCATAGATTTCTTT.

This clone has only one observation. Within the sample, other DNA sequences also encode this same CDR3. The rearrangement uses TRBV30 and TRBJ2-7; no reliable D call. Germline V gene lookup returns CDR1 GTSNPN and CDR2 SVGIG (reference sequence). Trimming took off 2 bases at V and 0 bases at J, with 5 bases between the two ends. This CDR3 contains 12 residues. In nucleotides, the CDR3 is TGTGCCTGGAGTAGGGTCTCCTACGAGCAGTACTTC. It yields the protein CAWSRVSYEQYF.

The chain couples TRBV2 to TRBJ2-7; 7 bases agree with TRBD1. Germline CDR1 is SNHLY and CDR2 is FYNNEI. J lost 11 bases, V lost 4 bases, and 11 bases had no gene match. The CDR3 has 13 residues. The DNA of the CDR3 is TGTGCCAGCAGTGTGGGACAGTTCTCCGGGAAGTACTTC. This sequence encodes CASSVGQFSGKYF.

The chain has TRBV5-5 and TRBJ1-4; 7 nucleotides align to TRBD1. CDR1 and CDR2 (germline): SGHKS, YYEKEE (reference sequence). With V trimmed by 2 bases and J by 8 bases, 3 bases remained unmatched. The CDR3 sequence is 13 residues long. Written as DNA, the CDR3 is TGTGCCAGCAGCTTCACAGGGGAGGAAAAACTGTTTTTT. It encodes CASSFTGEEKLFF.

As DNA, the CDR3 is TGTGCCAGCAGCCTAGGGGCAGGTGCAACCTACGAGCAGTACTTC. It specifies CASSLGAGATYEQYF. The genes are TRBV28 and TRBJ2-7; TRBD1 is a possible D gene (5 bases). This CDR3 has 15 residues. Deletions cut 6 bases from V and 2 bases from J, with 17 bases between. Germline V gene sequence: CDR1 MDHEN, CDR2 SYDVKM.

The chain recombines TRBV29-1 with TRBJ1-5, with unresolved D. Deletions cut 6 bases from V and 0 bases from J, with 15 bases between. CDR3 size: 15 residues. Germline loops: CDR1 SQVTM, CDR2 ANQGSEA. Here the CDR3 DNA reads TGCAGCGTCCAGACGGGTGACACTAGCAATCAGCCCCAGCATTTT. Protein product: CSVQTGDTSNQPQHF.

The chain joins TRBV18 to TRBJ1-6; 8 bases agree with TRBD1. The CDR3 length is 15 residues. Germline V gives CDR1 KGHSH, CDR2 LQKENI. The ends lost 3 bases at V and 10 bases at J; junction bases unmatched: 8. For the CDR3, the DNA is TGTGCCAGCTCACCGGACACAGGGGGGGGATCACCCCTCCACTTT. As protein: CASSPDTGGGSPLHF. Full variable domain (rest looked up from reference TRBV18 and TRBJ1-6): NAGVMQNPRHLVRRRGQEARLRCSPMKGHSHVYWYRQLPEEGLKFMVYLQKENIIDESGMPKERFSAEFPKEGPSILRIQQVVRGDSAAYFCASSPDTGGGSPLHFGNGTRLTVT.

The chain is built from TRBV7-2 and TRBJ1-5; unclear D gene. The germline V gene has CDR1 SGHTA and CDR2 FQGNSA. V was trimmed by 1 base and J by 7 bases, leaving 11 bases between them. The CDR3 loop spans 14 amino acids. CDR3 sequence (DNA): TGTGCCAGCAGCTTAGTCGAGAGTGGACAGCCCCAGCATTTT. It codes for CASSLVESGQPQHF.

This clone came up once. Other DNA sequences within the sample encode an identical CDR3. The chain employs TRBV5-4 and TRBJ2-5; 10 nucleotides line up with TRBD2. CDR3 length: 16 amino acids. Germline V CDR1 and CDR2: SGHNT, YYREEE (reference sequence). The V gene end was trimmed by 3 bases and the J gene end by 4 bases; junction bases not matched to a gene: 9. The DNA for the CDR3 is TGTGCCAGCAGCTCGACTAGCGGGCTCGGTGGAGAGACCCAGTACTTC. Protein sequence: CASSSTSGLGGETQYF.

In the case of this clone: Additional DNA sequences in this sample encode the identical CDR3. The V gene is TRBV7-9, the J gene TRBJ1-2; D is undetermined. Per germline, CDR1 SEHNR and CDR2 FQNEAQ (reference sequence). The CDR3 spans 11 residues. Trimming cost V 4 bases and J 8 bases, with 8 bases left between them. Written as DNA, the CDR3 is TGTGCCAGCAGCTCCGCAGGAGGCTACACCTTC. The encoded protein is CASSSAGGYTF.

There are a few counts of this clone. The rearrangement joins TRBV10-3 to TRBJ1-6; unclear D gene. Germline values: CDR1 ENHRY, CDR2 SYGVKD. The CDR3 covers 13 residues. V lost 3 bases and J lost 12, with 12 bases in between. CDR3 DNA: TGTGCCATCAGTGAAAAGGAACGGGTACCCCTCCACTTT. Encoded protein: CAISEKERVPLHF.

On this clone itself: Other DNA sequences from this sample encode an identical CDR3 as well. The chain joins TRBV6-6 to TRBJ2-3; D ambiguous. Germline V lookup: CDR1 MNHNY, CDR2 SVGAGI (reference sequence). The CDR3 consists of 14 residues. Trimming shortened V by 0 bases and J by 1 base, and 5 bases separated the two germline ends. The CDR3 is CASSYSQGTDTQYF. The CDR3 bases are TGTGCCAGCAGTTACTCGCAGGGCACAGATACGCAGTATTTT.

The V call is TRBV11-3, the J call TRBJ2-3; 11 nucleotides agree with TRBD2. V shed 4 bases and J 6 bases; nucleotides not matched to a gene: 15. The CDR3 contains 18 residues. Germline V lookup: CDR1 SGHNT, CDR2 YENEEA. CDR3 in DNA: TGTGCCAGCAGCTCATCGCGTTGGGTAGCGGGGGGGGCGGATACGCAGTATTTT. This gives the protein CASSSSRWVAGGADTQYF.

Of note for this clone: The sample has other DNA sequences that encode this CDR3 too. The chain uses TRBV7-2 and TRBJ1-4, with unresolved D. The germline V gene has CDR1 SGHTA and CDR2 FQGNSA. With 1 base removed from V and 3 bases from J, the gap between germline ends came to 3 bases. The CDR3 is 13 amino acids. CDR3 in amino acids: CASSLGPNEKLFF. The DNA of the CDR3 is TGTGCCAGCAGCTTAGGCCCTAATGAAAAACTGTTTTTT.

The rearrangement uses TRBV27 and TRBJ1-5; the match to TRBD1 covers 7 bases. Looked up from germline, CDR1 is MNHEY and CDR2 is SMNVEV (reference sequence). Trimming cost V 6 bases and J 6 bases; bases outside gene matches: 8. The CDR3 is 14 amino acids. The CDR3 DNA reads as TGTGCCAGCAGACAGACAGGGCTAGGTCAGCCCCAGCATTTT. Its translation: CASRQTGLGQPQHF.

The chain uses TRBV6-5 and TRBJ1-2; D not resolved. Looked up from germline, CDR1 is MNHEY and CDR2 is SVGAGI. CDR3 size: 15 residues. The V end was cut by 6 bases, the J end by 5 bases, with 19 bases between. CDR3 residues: CASRTTGGGQYGYTF. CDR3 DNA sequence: TGTGCCAGCAGGACCACCGGTGGAGGGCAATATGGCTACACCTTC.

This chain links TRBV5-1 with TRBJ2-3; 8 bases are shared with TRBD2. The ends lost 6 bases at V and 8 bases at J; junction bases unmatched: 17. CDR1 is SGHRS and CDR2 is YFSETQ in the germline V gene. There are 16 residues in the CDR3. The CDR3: CASTTGGGTSVGTQYF. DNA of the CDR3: TGCGCCAGCACCACTGGAGGGGGGACTAGTGTCGGTACGCAGTATTTT.

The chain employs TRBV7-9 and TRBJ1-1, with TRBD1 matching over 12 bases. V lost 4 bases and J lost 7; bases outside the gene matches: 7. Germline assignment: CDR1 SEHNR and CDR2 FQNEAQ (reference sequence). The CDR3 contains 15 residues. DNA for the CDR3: TGTGCCAGCAGCTCTAGGGACAGGGGGCCTCTTGAAGCTTTCTTT. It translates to CASSSRDRGPLEAFF. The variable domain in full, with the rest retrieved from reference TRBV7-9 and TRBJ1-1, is DTGVSQNPRHKITKRGQNVTFRCDPISEHNRLYWYRQTLGQGPEFLTYFQNEAQLEKSRLLSDRFSAERPKGSFSTLEIQRTEQGDSAMYLCASSSRDRGPLEAFFGQGTRLTVV.

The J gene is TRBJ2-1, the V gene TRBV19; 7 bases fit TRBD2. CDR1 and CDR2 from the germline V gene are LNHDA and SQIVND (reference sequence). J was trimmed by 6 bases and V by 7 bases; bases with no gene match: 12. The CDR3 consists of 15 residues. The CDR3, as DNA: TGTGCCAGTAATAAGGGCCGGGGGGTCACCAATGAGCAGTTCTTC. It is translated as CASNKGRGVTNEQFF.

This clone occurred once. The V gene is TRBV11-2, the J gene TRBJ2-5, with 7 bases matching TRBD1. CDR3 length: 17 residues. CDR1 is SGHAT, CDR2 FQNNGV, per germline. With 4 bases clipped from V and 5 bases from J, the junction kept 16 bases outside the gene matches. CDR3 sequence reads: CASSSTGPRLRKETQYF. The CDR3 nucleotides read TGTGCCAGCAGCTCGACAGGGCCGAGGCTTCGTAAGGAGACCCAGTACTTC.

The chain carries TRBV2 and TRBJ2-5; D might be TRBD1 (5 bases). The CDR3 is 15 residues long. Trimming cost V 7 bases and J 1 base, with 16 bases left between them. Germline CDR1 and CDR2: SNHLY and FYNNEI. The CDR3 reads CASTPSGTGQETQYF. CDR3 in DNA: TGTGCCAGCACCCCCAGTGGTACAGGCCAAGAGACCCAGTACTTC.

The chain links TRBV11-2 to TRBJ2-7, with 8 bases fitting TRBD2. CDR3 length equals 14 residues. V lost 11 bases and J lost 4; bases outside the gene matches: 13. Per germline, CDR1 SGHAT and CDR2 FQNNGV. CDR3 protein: CACRGPSGFYEQYF. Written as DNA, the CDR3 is TGTGCCTGCCGAGGCCCTAGCGGGTTTTACGAGCAGTACTTC.

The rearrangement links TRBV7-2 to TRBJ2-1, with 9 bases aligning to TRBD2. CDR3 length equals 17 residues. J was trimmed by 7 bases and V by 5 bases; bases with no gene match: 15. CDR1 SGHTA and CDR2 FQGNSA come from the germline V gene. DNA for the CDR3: TGTGCCAGCAGCCTTATGTGGGCGGGGGGGCGTTTTAATGAGCAGTTCTTC. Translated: CASSLMWAGGRFNEQFF.